This TCR beta chain emerged from a study of cytomegalovirus exposure and HLA in healthy donors. Details on this clone: What it binds is unknown.

The repertoire was sequenced with immunoSEQ multiplex PCR; TCRdb's copy has only in-frame clones and lacks some. The sample lists 150,000 to 200,000 clones, about 80% occurring once. Study-level findings and limits: The study put some 160 TCR beta chains on its list as cytomegalovirus-associated. Specific recognition of CMV antigens was confirmed in vitro for a few chains (all CMV-associated). Whilst most TCR sequences proved rare, a subset of public TCRs occurred across many donors.

Per germline, CDR1 MDHEN and CDR2 SYDVKM. This CDR3 comprises 15 residues. Trimming removed 8 bases from V and 4 bases from J; junction bases left unmatched: 11. This chain uses TRBV28 with TRBJ2-7; TRBD1 matches 10 bases. The specimen sequenced was PBMCs. This clonotype was obtained from a man between 18 and 29 years old in good health and CMV-seropositive. CDR3 residues: CASLTGTGEIYEQYF. CDR3 DNA: TGTGCCAGCCTTACCGGGACAGGGGAGATTTACGAGCAGTACTTC.